This T cell receptor (beta chain) emerged from a study of T cells expressing NK-cell markers. Study at large: The study sequenced eight donors, seven HCMV-seropositive and one seronegative.

Per the germline V gene, CDR1 is DFQATT and CDR2 is SNEGSKA (reference sequence). The CDR3 is made up of 16 amino acids. Libraries used 5'RACE template switching adding universal primer site and UMIs. TCRdb reanalyzed the 5' RACE reads, giving one entry per CDR3 protein sequence and no DNA. Its listing shows 450,000 to 600,000 distinct CDR3 sequences. Note on this clonotype: Its antigen is unidentified.

Study-level points and caveats: These clonotypes additionally ranked first within the CD3+CD56-NKG2C+ fraction of a few donors.

J is TRBJ2-3 and V is TRBV20-1; the TCRdb call, TRBD2, lacks DNA for checking. This clonotype was sampled from a man between 18 and 29 years old in good health. The sample was blood T cells: a sorted CD56 or NKG2C T cell subset, CD4+ or CD8+ T cells, or bulk PBMC T cells (not recorded which). The CDR3 protein is CSAIKSAGGVPDTQYF.